This record looks at one TCR beta chain sequence and its context. This CDR3 contains 15 residues. J gave up 8 bases and V 4 bases, and 14 bases lay outside the gene matches. Per the germline V gene, CDR1 is GTSNPN and CDR2 is SVGIG (reference sequence). In Cohort 3, a recovered donor had either two negative PCRs, clearance, or symptom resolution. The data were produced by immunoSEQ multiplex PCR, yet TCRdb's version contains in-frame clones alone and is incomplete. The repertoire holds about 180,000 clones, with roughly 84% as singletons. This record belongs to a study of blood T cell repertoires in COVID-19. Study background: Samples came from the United States, Italy and Spain, spanning acute and convalescent COVID-19. T cells, B-cell-depleted T cells, or PBMCs provided the cDNA or gDNA that served as material.

Sequences were obtained from PBMCs or T cells enriched from blood (not recorded which). The V gene is TRBV30, the J gene TRBJ1-1, with TRBD1 matching 9 bases. The TCR comes from a man in his forties or fifties who had recovered from COVID-19. Here the CDR3 reads CAWKHRDRVTLEAFF. The DNA for the CDR3 is TGTGCCTGGAAGCACCGGGACAGGGTGACCCTAGAAGCTTTCTTT. Full variable domain (remainder filled in from reference TRBV30 and TRBJ1-1): SQTIHQWPATLVQPVGSPLSLECTVEGTSNPNLYWYRQAAGRGLQLLFYSVGIGQISSEVPQNLSASRPQDRQFILSSKKLLLSDSGFYLCAWKHRDRVTLEAFFGQGTRLTVV.